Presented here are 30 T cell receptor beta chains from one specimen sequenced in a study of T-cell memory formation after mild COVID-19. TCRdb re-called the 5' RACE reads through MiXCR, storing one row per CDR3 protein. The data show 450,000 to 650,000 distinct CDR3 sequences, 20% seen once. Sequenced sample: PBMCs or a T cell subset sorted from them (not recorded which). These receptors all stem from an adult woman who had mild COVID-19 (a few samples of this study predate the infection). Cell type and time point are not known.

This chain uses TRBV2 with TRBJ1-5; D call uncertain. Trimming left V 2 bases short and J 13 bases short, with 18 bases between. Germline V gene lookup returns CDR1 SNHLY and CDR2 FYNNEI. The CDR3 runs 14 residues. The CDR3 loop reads CASSEIYGDRPQHF. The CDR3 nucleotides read TGTGCCAGCAGTGAAATCTATGGGGATCGGCCACAGCATTTT.

CDR3 residues: CASSLGWEQPQHF. CDR3 nucleotides: TGCGCCAGCAGCTTGGGTTGGGAACAGCCCCAGCATTTT. This chain joins TRBV5-1 and TRBJ1-5, with no clear D. The ends were cut back, 0 bases at V and 7 bases at J, with 8 bases in the middle. The germline gives CDR1 SGHRS, CDR2 YFSETQ. The CDR3 covers 13 residues.

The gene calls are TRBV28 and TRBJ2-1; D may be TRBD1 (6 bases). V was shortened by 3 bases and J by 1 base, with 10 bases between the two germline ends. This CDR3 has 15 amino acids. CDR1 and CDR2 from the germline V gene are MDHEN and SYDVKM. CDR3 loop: CASSFPDSSYNEQFF. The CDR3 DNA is TGTGCCAGCAGTTTCCCGGACAGTTCCTACAATGAGCAGTTCTTC.

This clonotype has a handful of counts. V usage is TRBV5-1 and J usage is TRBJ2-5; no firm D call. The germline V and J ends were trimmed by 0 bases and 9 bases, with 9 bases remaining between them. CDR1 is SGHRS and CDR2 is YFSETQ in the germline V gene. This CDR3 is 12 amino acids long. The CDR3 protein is CASSLAGRPQYF. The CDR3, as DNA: TGCGCCAGCAGCTTGGCCGGCCGGCCCCAGTACTTC.

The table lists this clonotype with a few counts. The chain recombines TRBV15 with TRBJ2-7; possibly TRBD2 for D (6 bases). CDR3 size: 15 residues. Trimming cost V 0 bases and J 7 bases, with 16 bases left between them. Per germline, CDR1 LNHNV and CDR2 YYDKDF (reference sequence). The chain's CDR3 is CATSRDLEGLGEQYF. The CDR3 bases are TGTGCCACCAGCAGAGATCTGGAGGGACTGGGGGAGCAGTACTTC. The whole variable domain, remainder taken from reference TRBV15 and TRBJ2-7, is DAMVIQNPRYQVTQFGKPVTLSCSQTLNHNVMYWYQQKSSQAPKLLFHYYDKDFNNEADTPDNFQSRRPNTSFCFLDIRSPGLGDTAMYLCATSRDLEGLGEQYFGPGTRLTVT.

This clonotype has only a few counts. CDR3: CASSQLAGKSANEQFF. The CDR3 coding sequence is TGTGCCAGCAGCCAACTAGCGGGAAAATCAGCCAATGAGCAGTTCTTC. The rearrangement joins TRBV3-1 to TRBJ2-1, with TRBD2 matching 9 bases. The CDR3 sequence is 16 residues long. After removal of 2 bases from V and 6 bases from J, the junction contained 8 bases not matched to a gene. In germline, CDR1 is LGHDT, CDR2 YNNKEL (reference sequence).

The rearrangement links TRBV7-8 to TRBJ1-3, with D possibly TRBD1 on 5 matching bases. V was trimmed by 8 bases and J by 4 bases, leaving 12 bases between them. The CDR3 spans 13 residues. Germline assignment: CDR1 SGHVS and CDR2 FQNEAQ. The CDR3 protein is CASRAGRGNTIYF. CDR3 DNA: TGTGCCAGCCGTGCAGGGCGCGGAAACACCATATATTTT. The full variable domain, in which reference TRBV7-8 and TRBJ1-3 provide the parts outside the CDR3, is GAGVSQSPRYKVAKRGQDVALRCDPISGHVSLFWYQQALGQGPEFLTYFQNEAQLDKSGLPSDRFFAERPEGSVSTLKIQRTQQEDSAVYLCASRAGRGNTIYFGEGSWLTVV.

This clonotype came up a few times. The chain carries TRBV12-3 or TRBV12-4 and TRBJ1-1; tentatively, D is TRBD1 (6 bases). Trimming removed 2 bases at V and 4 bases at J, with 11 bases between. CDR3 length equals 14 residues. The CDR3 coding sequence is TGTGCCAGCAGTTTACTGGGGGGGCTCACTGAAGCTTTCTTT. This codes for CASSLLGGLTEAFF.

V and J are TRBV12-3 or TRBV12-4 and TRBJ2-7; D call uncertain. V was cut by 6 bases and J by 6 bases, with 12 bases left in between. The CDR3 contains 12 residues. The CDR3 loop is CASRFGRTEQYF. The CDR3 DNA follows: TGTGCCAGCAGATTTGGTAGGACCGAGCAGTACTTC.

The CDR3 spells CASSYGLANEQYF. Written as DNA, the CDR3 is TGTGCCAGCAGTTACGGACTAGCGAACGAGCAGTACTTC. The chain is built from TRBV6-5 and TRBJ2-7; 9 bases line up with TRBD2. The J segment lost 5 bases and the V segment lost 2 bases, leaving 1 base of the junction unmatched. Germline-derived CDR1 and CDR2 are MNHEY and SVGAGI. The CDR3 has 13 residues.

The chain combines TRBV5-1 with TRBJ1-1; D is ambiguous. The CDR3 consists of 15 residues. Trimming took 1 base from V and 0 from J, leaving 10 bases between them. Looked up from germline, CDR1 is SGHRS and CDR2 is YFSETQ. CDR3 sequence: CASSLRAGMNTEAFF. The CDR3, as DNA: TGCGCCAGCAGCTTGAGGGCCGGGATGAACACTGAAGCTTTCTTT.

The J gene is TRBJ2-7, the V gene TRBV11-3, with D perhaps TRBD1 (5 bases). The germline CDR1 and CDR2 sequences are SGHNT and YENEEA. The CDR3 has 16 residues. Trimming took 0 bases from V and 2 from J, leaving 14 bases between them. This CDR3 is CASSLDEAGSAYEQYF. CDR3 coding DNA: TGTGCCAGCAGCTTAGATGAGGCAGGGTCGGCCTACGAGCAGTACTTC.

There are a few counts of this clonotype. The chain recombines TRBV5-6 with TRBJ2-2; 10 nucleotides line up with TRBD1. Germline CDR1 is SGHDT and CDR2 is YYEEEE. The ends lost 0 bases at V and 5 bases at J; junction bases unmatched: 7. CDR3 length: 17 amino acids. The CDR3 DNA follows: TGTGCCAGCAGCTTGGGACAGGGGGCCCTTAGGACCGGGGAGCTGTTTTTT. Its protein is CASSLGQGALRTGELFF.

The CDR3 sequence: CASRTDSSGANVLTF. Written as DNA, the CDR3 is TGTGCCAGCAGGACAGACAGCTCTGGGGCCAACGTCCTGACTTTC. The rearrangement links TRBV6-1 to TRBJ2-6; perhaps TRBD1 as D (5 bases). V lost 6 bases to trimming and J lost 0 bases, with 9 bases between them. This CDR3 is built from 15 residues. CDR1 is MNHNS and CDR2 is SASEGT in the germline V gene.

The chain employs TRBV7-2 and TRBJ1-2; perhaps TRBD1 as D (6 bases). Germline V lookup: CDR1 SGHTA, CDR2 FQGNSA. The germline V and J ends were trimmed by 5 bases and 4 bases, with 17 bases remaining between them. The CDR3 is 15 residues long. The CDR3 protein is CASSPGWGAGYGYTF. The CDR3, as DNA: TGTGCCAGCAGCCCTGGATGGGGGGCAGGCTATGGCTACACCTTC.

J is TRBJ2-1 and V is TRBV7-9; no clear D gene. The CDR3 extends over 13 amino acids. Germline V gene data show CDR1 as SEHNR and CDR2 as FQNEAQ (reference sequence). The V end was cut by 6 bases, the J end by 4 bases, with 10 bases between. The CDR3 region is CASRGEGYNEQFF. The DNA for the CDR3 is TGTGCCAGCAGGGGTGAAGGGTACAATGAGCAGTTCTTC.

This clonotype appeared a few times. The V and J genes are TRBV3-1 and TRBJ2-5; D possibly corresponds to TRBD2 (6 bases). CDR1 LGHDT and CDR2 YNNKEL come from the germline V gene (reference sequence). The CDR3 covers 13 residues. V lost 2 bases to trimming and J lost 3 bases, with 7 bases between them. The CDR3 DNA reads TGTGCCAGCAGCCAATGGAGGGAAGAGACCCAGTACTTC. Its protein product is CASSQWREETQYF.

The CDR3 here is CASTIGQQLAKNIQYF. The CDR3, as DNA: TGTGCCAGCACCATAGGACAGCAACTAGCCAAAAACATTCAGTACTTC. The chain recombines TRBV6-2 or TRBV6-3 with TRBJ2-4, with D possibly matching TRBD1 (6 bases). Germline loops: CDR1 MNHEY, CDR2 SVGEGT. The V end was cut by 7 bases, the J end by 0 bases, with 16 bases between. The CDR3 loop spans 16 amino acids.

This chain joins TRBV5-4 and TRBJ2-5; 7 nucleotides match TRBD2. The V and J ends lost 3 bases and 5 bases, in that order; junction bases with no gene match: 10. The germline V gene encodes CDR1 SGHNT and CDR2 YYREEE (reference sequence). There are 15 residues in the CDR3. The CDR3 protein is CASSSTRFGRETQYF. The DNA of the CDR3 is TGTGCCAGCAGCTCAACACGGTTCGGGAGGGAGACCCAGTACTTC.

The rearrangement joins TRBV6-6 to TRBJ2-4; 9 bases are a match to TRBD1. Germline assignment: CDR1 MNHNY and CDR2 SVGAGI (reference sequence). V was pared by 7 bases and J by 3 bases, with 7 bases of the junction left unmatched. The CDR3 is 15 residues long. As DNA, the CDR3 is TGTGCCAGCACCGGACAGGGGTTAGGCAAAAACATTCAGTACTTC. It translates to CASTGQGLGKNIQYF.

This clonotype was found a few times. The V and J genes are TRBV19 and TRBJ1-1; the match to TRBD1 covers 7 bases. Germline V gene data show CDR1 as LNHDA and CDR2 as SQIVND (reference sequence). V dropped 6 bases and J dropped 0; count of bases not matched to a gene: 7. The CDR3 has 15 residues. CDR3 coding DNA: TGTGCCAGTAGGGGACAGTGGGAGGTGAACACTGAAGCTTTCTTT. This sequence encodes CASRGQWEVNTEAFF.

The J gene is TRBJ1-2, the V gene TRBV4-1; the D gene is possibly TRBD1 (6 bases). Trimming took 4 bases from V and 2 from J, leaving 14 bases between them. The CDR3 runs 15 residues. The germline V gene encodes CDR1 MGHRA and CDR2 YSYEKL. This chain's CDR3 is CASSLVGGPNYGYTF. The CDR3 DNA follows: TGCGCCAGCAGCCTAGTAGGGGGGCCAAACTATGGCTACACCTTC.

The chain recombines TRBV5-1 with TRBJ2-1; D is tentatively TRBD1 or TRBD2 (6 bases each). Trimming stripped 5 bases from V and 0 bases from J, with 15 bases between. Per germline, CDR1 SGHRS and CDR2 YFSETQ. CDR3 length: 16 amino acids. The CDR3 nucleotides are TGCGCCAGCAGTTCCAAAGGGGGGAGCTCCTACAATGAGCAGTTCTTC. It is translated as CASSSKGGSSYNEQFF.

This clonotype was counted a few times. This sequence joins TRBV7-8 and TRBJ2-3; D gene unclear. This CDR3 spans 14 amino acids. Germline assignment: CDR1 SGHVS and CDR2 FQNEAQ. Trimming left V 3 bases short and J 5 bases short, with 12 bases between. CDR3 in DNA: TGTGCCAGCAGCTTTAGCCCGAGTGGAGATACGCAGTATTTT. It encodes CASSFSPSGDTQYF.

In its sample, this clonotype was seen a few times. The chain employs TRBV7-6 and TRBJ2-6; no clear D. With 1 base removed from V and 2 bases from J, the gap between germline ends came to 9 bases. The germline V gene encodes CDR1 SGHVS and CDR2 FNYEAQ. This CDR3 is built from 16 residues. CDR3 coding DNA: TGTGCCAGCAGCTTAGATAAGAGTACTGGGGCCAACGTCCTGACTTTC. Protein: CASSLDKSTGANVLTF.

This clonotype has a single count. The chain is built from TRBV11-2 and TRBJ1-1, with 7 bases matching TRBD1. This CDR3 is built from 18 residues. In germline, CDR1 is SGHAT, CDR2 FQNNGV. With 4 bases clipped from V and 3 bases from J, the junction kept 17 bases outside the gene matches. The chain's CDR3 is CASSWLRKQGMVYTEAFF. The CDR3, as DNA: TGTGCCAGCAGCTGGCTCCGGAAACAGGGGATGGTGTACACTGAAGCTTTCTTT.

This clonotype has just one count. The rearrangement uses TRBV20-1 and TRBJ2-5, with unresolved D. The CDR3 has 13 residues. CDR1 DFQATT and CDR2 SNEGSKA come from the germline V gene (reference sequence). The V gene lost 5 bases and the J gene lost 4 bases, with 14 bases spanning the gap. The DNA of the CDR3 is TGCAGTGCTGGATGGACGTCGGGAGAGACCCAGTACTTC. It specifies CSAGWTSGETQYF.

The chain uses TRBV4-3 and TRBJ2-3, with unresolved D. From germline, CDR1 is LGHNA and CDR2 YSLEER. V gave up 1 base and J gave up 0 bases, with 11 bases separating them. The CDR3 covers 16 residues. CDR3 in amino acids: CASSQALEISTDTQYF. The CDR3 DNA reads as TGCGCCAGCAGCCAAGCATTAGAGATTAGCACAGATACGCAGTATTTT.

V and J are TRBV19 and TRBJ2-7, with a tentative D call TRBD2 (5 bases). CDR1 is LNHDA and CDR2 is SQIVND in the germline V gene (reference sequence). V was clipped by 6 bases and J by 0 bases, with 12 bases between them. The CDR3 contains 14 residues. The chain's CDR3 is CASRKSGNSYEQYF. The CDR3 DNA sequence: TGTGCCAGTAGAAAGAGCGGAAACTCCTACGAGCAGTACTTC. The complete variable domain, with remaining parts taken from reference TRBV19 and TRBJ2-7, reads DGGITQSPKYLFRKEGQNVTLSCEQNLNHDAMYWYRQDPGQGLRLIYYSQIVNDFQKGDIAEGYSVSREKKESFPLTVTSAQKNPTAFYLCASRKSGNSYEQYFGPGTRLTVT.

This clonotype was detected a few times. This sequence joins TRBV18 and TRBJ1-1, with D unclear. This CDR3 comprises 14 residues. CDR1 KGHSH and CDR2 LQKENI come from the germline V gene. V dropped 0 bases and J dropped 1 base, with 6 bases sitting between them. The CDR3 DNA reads TGTGCCAGCTCACCACCCGTGAAGAACACTGAAGCTTTCTTT. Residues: CASSPPVKNTEAFF.